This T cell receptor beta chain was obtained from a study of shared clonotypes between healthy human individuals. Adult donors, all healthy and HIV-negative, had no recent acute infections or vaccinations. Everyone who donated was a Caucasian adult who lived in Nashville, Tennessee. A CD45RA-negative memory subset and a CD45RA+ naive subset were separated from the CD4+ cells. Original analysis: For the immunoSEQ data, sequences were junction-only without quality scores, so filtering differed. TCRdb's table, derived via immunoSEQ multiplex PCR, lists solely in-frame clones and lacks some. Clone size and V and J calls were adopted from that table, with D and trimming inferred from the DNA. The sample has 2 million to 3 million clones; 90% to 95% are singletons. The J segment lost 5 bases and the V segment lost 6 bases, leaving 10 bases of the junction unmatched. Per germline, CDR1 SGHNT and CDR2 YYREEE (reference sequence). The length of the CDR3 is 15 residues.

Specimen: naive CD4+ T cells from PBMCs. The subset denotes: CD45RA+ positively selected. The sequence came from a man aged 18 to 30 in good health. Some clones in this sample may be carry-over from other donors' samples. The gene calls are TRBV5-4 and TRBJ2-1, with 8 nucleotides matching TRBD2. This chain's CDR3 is CASKGPGRENNEQFF. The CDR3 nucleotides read TGTGCCAGCAAGGGGCCCGGGAGGGAAAACAATGAGCAGTTCTTC.